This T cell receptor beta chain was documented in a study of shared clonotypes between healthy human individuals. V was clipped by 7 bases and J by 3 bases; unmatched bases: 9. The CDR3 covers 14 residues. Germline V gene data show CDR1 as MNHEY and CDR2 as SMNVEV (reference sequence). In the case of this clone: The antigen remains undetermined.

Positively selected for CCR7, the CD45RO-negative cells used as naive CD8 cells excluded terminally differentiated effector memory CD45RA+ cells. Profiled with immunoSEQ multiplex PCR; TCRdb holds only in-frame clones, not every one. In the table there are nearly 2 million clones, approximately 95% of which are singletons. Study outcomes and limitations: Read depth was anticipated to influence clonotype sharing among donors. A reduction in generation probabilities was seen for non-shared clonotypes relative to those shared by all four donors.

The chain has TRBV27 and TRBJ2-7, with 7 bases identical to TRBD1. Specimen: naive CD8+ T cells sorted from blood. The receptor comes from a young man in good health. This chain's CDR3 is CASKDRAWGYEQYF. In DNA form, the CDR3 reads TGTGCCAGCAAAGACAGGGCCTGGGGCTACGAGCAGTACTTC.